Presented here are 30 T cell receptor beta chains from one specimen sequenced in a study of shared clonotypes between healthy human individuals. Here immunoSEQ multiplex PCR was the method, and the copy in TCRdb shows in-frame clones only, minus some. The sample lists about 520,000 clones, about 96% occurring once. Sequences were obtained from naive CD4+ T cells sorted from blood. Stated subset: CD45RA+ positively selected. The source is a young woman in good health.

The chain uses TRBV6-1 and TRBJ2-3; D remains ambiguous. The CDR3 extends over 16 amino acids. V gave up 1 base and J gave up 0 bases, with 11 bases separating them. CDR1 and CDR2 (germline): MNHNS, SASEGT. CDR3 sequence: CASSEVYGVSTDTQYF. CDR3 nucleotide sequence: TGTGCCAGCAGTGAAGTCTATGGGGTGAGCACAGATACGCAGTATTTT.

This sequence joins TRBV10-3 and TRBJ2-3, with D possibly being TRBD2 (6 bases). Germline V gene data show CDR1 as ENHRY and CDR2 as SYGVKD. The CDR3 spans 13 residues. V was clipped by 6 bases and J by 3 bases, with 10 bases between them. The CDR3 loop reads CAIRAEGTDTQYF. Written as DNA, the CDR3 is TGTGCCATCAGGGCGGAGGGGACAGATACGCAGTATTTT.

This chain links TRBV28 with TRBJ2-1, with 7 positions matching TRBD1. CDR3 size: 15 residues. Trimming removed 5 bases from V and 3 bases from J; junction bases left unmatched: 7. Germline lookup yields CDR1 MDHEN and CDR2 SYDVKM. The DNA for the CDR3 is TGTGCCAGCAGTCAGGGACAGACACACTACAATGAGCAGTTCTTC. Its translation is CASSQGQTHYNEQFF.

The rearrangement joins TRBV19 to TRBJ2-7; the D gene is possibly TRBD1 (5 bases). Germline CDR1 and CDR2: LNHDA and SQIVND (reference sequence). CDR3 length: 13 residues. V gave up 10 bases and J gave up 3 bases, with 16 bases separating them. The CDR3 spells CATSKGQNYEQYF. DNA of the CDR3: TGTGCCACCTCGAAAGGACAAAACTACGAGCAGTACTTC.

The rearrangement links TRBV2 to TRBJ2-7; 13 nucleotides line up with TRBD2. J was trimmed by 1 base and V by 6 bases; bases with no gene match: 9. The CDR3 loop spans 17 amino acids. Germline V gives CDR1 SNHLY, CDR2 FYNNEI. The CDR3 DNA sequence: TGTGCCAGCAGGGTTGGACTAGCGGGAGCAGTGTCCTACGAGCAGTACTTC. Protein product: CASRVGLAGAVSYEQYF.

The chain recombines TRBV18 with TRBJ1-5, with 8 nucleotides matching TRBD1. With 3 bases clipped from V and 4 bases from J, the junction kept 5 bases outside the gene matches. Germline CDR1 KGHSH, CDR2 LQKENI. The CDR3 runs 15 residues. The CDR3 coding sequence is TGTGCCAGCTCACCCGACAGGGGTGGGAATCAGCCCCAGCATTTT. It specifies CASSPDRGGNQPQHF.

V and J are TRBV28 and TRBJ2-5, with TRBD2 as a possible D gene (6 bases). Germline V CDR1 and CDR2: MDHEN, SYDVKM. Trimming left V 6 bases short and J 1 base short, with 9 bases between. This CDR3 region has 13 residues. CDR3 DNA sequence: TGTGCCAGCAGGGGGGACTCCCAAGAGACCCAGTACTTC. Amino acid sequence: CASRGDSQETQYF.

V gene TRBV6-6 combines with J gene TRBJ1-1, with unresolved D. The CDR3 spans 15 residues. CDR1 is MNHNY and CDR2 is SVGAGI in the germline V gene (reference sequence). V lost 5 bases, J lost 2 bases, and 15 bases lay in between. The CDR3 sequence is CASSPMRRANTEAFF. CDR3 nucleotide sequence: TGTGCCAGCAGTCCTATGAGGCGGGCTAACACTGAAGCTTTCTTT.

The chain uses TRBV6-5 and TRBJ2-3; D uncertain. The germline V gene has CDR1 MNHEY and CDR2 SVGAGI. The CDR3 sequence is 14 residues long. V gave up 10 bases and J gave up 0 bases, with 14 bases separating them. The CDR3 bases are TGTGCCACCTCGAGACAAGGAAGCACAGATACGCAGTATTTT. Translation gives CATSRQGSTDTQYF.

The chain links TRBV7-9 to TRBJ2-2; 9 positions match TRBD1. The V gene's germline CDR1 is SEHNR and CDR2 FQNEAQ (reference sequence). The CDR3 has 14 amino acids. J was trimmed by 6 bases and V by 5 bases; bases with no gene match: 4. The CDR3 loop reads CASSPQGAPGELFF. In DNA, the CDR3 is TGTGCCAGCAGCCCACAGGGGGCGCCCGGGGAGCTGTTTTTT. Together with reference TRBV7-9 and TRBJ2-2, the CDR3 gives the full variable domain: DTGVSQNPRHKITKRGQNVTFRCDPISEHNRLYWYRQTLGQGPEFLTYFQNEAQLEKSRLLSDRFSAERPKGSFSTLEIQRTEQGDSAMYLCASSPQGAPGELFFGEGSRLTVL.

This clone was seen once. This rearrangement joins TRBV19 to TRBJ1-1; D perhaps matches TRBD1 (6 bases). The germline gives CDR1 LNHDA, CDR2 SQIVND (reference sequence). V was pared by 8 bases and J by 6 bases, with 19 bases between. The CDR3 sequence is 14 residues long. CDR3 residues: CASGQVGTPPEAFF. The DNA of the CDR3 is TGTGCCAGTGGGCAGGTTGGGACACCACCTGAAGCTTTCTTT.

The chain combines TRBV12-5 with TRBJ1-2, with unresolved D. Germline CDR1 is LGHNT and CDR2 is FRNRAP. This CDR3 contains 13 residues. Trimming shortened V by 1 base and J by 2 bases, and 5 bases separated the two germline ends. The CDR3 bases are TGTGCTAGTGGTTTGGGAGACAACTATGGCTACACCTTC. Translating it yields CASGLGDNYGYTF.

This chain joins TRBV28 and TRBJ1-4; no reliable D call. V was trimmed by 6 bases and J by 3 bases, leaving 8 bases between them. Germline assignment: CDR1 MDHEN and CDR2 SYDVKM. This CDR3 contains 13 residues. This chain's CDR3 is CASRVGANEKLFF. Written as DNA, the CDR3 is TGTGCCAGCAGAGTAGGAGCTAATGAAAAACTGTTTTTT. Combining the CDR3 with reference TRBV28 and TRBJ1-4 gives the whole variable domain DVKVTQSSRYLVKRTGEKVFLECVQDMDHENMFWYRQDPGLGLRLIYFSYDVKMKEKGDIPEGYSVSREKKERFSLILESASTNQTSMYLCASRVGANEKLFFGSGTQLSVL.

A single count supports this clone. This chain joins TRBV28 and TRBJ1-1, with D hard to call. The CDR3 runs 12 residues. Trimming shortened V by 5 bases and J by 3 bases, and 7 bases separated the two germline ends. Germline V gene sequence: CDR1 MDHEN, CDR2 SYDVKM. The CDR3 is CASSLSYTEAFF. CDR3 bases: TGTGCCAGCAGTCTCAGTTACACTGAAGCTTTCTTT.

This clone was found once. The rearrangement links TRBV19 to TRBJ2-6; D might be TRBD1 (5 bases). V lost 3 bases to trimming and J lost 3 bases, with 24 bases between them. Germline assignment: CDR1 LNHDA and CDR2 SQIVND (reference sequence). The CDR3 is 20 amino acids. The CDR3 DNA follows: TGTGCCAGTAGTATCAGTCAGGGTAAATCCATAGGTTTTGGGGCCAACGTCCTGACTTTC. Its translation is CASSISQGKSIGFGANVLTF.

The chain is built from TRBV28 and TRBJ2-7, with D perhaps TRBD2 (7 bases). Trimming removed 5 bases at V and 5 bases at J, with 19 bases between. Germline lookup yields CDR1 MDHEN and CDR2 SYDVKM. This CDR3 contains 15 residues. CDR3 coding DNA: TGTGCCAGCAGTCCCCTCGGGGGGCCCAGGGACGAGCAGTACTTC. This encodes CASSPLGGPRDEQYF.

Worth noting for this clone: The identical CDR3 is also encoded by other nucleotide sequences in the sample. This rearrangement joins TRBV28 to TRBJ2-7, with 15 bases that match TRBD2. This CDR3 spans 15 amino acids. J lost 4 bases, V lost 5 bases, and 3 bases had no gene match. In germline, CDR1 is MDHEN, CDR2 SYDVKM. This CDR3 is CASSRGTSGRYEQYF. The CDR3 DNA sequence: TGTGCCAGCAGTCGAGGGACTAGCGGGAGGTACGAGCAGTACTTC.

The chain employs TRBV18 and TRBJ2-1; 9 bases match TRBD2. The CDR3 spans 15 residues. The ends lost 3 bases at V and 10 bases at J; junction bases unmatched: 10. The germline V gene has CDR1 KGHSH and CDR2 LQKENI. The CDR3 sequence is CASSPRVLAGKEQFF. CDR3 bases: TGTGCCAGCTCACCCCGTGTCCTAGCGGGAAAGGAGCAGTTCTTC.

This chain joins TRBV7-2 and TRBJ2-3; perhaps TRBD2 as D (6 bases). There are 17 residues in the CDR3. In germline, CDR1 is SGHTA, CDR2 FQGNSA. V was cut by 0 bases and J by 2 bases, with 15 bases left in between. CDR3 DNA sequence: TGTGCCAGCAGCTTAGCGCCTGGGGGGAAAGACACAGATACGCAGTATTTT. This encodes CASSLAPGGKDTDTQYF.

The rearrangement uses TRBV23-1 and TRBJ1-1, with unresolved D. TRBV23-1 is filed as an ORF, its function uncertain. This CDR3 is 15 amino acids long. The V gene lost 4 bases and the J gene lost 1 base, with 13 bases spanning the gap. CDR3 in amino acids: CASSLLHGPNTEAFF. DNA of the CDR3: TGCGCCAGCAGTCTCCTCCATGGCCCGAACACTGAAGCTTTCTTT.

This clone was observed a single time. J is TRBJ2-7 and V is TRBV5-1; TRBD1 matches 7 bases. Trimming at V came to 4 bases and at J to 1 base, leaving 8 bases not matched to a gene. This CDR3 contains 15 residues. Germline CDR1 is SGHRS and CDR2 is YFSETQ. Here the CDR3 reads CASSPDRVVSYEQYF. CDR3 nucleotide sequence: TGCGCCAGCAGCCCCGACAGGGTAGTTTCCTACGAGCAGTACTTC.

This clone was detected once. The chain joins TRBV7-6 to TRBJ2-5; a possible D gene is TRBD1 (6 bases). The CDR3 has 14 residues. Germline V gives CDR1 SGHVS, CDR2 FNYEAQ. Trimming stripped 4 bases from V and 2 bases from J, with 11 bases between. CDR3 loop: CASSSRTAQETQYF. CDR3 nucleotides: TGTGCCAGCAGCTCGCGGACAGCTCAAGAGACCCAGTACTTC.

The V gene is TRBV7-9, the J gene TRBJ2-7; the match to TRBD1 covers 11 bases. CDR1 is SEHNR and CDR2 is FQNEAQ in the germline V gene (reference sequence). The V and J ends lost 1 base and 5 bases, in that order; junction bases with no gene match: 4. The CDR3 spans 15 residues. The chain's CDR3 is CASSLEGQGANEQYF. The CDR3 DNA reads TGTGCCAGCAGCTTAGAAGGACAGGGGGCTAACGAGCAGTACTTC.

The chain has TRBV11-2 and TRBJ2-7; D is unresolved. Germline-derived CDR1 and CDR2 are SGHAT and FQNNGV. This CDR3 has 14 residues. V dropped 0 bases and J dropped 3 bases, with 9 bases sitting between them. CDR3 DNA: TGTGCCAGCAGCTTAGATCAACTCTTCTACGAGCAGTACTTC. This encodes CASSLDQLFYEQYF. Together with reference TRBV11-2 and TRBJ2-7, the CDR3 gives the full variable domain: EAGVAQSPRYKIIEKRQSVAFWCNPISGHATLYWYQQILGQGPKLLIQFQNNGVVDDSQLPKDRFSAERLKGVDSTLKIQPAKLEDSAVYLCASSLDQLFYEQYFGPGTRLTVT.

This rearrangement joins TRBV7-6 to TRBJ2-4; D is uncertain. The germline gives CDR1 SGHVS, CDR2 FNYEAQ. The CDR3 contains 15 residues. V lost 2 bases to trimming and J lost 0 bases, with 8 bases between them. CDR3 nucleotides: TGTGCCAGCAGCTTAAACAGTCAAGCCAAAAACATTCAGTACTTC. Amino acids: CASSLNSQAKNIQYF.

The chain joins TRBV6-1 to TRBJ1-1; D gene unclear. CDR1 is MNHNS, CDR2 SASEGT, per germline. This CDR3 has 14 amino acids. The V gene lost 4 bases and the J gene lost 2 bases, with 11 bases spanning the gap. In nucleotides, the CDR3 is TGTGCCAGCAGTGTAGAGGCTATCAACACTGAAGCTTTCTTT. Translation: CASSVEAINTEAFF.

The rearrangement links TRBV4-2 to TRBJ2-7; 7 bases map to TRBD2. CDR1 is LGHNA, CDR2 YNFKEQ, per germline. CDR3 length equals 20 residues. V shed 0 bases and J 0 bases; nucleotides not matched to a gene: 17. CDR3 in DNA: TGTGCCAGCAGCCAAGAGGGTAGCTGGGACTGGGGGACTACCTCCTACGAGCAGTACTTC. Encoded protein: CASSQEGSWDWGTTSYEQYF.

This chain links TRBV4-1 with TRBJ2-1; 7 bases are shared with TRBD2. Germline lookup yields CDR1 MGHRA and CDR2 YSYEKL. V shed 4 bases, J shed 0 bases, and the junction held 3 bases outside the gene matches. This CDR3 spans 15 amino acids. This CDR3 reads CASSRGRASYNEQFF. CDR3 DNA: TGCGCCAGCAGCCGAGGGAGGGCCTCCTACAATGAGCAGTTCTTC.

Here the CDR3 reads CASSVAGDSGTEAFF. The CDR3 DNA follows: TGTGCCAGCAGCGTAGCGGGGGACAGTGGGACTGAAGCTTTCTTT. This chain connects TRBV9 to TRBJ1-1; 7 positions agree with TRBD1. This CDR3 is 15 amino acids long. V lost 0 bases and J lost 5; bases outside the gene matches: 7. CDR1 and CDR2 (germline): SGDLS, YYNGEE.

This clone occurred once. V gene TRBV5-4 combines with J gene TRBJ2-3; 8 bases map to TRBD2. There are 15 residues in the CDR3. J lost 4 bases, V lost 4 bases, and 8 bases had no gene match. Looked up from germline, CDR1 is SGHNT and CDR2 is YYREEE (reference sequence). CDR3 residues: CASSPGSGSADTQYF. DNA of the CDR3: TGTGCCAGCAGCCCGGGAAGCGGGAGTGCAGATACGCAGTATTTT.